Listed below are T cell receptor beta chains from one sample, sequenced in a study of a mutant IDH1 vaccine in newly diagnosed glioma. The protocol was immunoSEQ multiplex PCR, while the TCRdb copy is restricted to in-frame clones and leaves out a portion. Of 75,000 to 95,000 clones in the sample, roughly nine tenths are singletons; the top ten hold roughly 0.74%. These receptors are not linked to any known antigen. The sequencing used PBMCs, collected from a glioma patient whose treatment included an IDH1 peptide vaccine. These receptors were collected from a woman aged 50 to 60 with glioma. Each CDR3 is given with its conserved first and last residue. A D gene is named only where the DNA matches it firmly. Size is omitted from some rows. Given values are once, few, many or a class for expanded clones.

size	V	D	length	J	CDR3	DNA
-	TRBV5-4	TRBD1	14	TRBJ1-6	CASSWTGGNSPLHF	TGTGCCAGCAGCTGGACAGGGGGAAATTCACCCCTCCACTTT
-	TRBV5-6	-	16	TRBJ1-3	CASSLVPGNSGNTIYF	TGTGCCAGCAGCTTGGTGCCAGGGAACTCTGGAAACACCATATATTTT
-	TRBV27	TRBD1	12	TRBJ2-5	CASSYRGETQYF	TGTGCCAGCAGTTACAGGGGCGAGACCCAGTACTTC
-	TRBV7-3	-	15	TRBJ2-3	CASRSTRDSVDTQYF	TGTGCCAGCAGATCCACCCGGGACTCCGTCGATACGCAGTATTTT
-	TRBV2	-	16	TRBJ2-2	CASTDVQGYHTGELFF	TGTGCCAGCACAGATGTGCAGGGCTACCACACCGGGGAGCTGTTTTTT
-	TRBV7-2	TRBD2	17	TRBJ2-1	CASSSWKLAGVANEQFF	TGTGCCAGCAGCTCTTGGAAACTAGCGGGAGTAGCAAATGAGCAGTTCTTC
-	TRBV7-8	TRBD1	15	TRBJ2-7	CASSLGGTGFYEQYF	TGTGCCAGCAGCTTAGGGGGGACAGGATTCTACGAGCAGTACTTC
-	TRBV7-2	TRBD2	15	TRBJ2-5	CASSGRTSGQETQYF	TGTGCCAGCAGCGGGCGGACTAGCGGCCAAGAGACCCAGTACTTC
-	TRBV4-1	TRBD2	18	TRBJ2-3	CASSQDHGLAGVADTQYF	TGCGCCAGCAGCCAAGATCACGGACTAGCGGGAGTTGCAGATACGCAGTATTTT
-	TRBV2	TRBD1	14	TRBJ1-1	CASPQGRGQSEAFF	TGTGCCAGCCCCCAGGGCAGGGGGCAATCTGAAGCTTTCTTT
-	TRBV28	-	17	TRBJ2-7	CASSLGAGVGGRYEQYF	TGTGCCAGCAGCCTTGGAGCCGGTGTCGGCGGCCGCTACGAGCAGTACTTC
-	TRBV19	-	13	TRBJ2-7	CASSIGSSNEQYF	TGTGCCAGTAGTATAGGGAGTTCAAACGAGCAGTACTTC
once	TRBV7-9	-	12	TRBJ2-1	CASSLEAEEQFF	TGTGCCAGCAGCTTAGAGGCCGAGGAGCAGTTCTTC
-	TRBV7-6	-	15	TRBJ2-7	CASSRDISSSYEQYF	TGTGCCAGCAGCCGGGACATCTCTAGCTCCTACGAGCAGTACTTC
-	TRBV6-6	-	15	TRBJ2-7	CASSYSGQSSYEQYF	TGTGCCAGCAGTTACTCGGGGCAGAGCTCCTACGAGCAGTACTTC
once	TRBV4-2	TRBD2	16	TRBJ2-1	CASSPDGTTHYNEQFF	TGTGCCAGCAGCCCTGATGGGACTACCCACTACAATGAGCAGTTCTTC
-	TRBV7-9	TRBD1	14	TRBJ1-2	CASSGTGQVYGYTF	TGTGCCAGCAGCGGCACCGGACAGGTCTATGGCTACACCTTC
-	TRBV7-9	-	14	TRBJ2-5	CASSAGTVGETQYF	TGTGCCAGCAGCGCCGGGACGGTTGGGGAGACCCAGTACTTC
-	TRBV7-3	-	13	TRBJ2-5	CASSFGAQETQYF	TGTGCCAGCAGCTTTGGGGCTCAAGAGACCCAGTACTTC
-	TRBV5-4	TRBD1	17	TRBJ2-1	CASSSAHPGQGKNEQFF	TGTGCCAGCAGCTCCGCCCATCCGGGACAGGGGAAGAATGAGCAGTTCTTC
-	TRBV27	TRBD1	20	TRBJ2-7	CASSLDGTGGTRGFFYEQYF	TGTGCCAGCAGTTTAGACGGGACAGGGGGAACGAGAGGATTTTTCTACGAGCAGTACTTC
-	TRBV29-1	-	13	TRBJ1-1	CSAQQGWGTEAFF	TGCAGCGCCCAACAGGGCTGGGGCACTGAAGCTTTCTTT
-	TRBV4-2	-	16	TRBJ1-2	CASSQALSRTDYGYTF	TGTGCCAGCAGCCAAGCACTCTCACGGACAGACTATGGCTACACCTTC
-	TRBV28	-	13	TRBJ1-2	CASSLSPPYGYTF	TGTGCCAGCAGTTTATCGCCTCCCTATGGCTACACCTTC
once	TRBV30	-	14	TRBJ2-3	CAWSVLGAADTQYF	TGTGCCTGGAGTGTACTGGGAGCCGCAGATACGCAGTATTTT
-	TRBV13	TRBD1	15	TRBJ2-7	CASSRTGGFSYEQYF	TGTGCCAGCAGCCGCACAGGGGGCTTCTCCTACGAGCAGTACTTC
-	TRBV2	-	14	TRBJ2-5	CASRYWLAKETQYF	TGTGCCAGCAGGTACTGGTTAGCAAAAGAGACCCAGTACTTC
-	TRBV5-1	-	13	TRBJ1-1	CASSLPRRGEAFF	TGCGCCAGCAGCCTCCCCCGTCGGGGGGAAGCTTTCTTT
few	TRBV29-1	-	11	TRBJ2-7	CSARNSYEQYF	TGCAGCGCACGGAACTCCTACGAGCAGTACTTC
-	TRBV27	-	11	TRBJ1-4	CASSLGEKLFF	TGTGCCAGCAGTTTGGGTGAAAAACTGTTTTTT
once	TRBV29-1	-	17	TRBJ2-6	CSVFSHQESSGANVLTF	TGCAGCGTCTTCTCCCACCAGGAGAGCTCTGGGGCCAACGTCCTGACTTTC
-	TRBV15	-	16	TRBJ2-3	CATSKGSGGGANTQYF	TGTGCCACCAGCAAAGGGAGCGGTGGGGGCGCGAATACGCAGTATTTT
few	TRBV5-1	-	13	TRBJ2-5	CASSHDRQETQYF	TGCGCCAGCAGCCATGACAGGCAAGAGACCCAGTACTTC
-	TRBV6-1	-	15	TRBJ2-5	CASSVFRESGETQYF	TGTGCCAGCAGTGTATTCCGCGAGTCGGGAGAGACCCAGTACTTC
-	TRBV29-1	-	12	TRBJ1-3	CSVQGFENTIYF	TGCAGCGTCCAGGGTTTCGAAAACACCATATATTTT
-	TRBV30	-	13	TRBJ1-2	CAWNVERSYGYTF	TGTGCCTGGAATGTCGAAAGGAGCTATGGCTACACCTTC
-	TRBV29-1	TRBD1	14	TRBJ2-5	CSVRDRAIQETQYF	TGCAGCGTCCGGGACAGGGCTATACAAGAGACCCAGTACTTC
once	TRBV6-5	TRBD2	15	TRBJ2-1	CASTKGLGAYNEQFF	TGTGCCAGCACCAAAGGACTAGGGGCCTACAATGAGCAGTTCTTC
-	TRBV2	TRBD2	16	TRBJ2-1	CASRKEAGPIADEQFF	TGTGCCAGCAGGAAAGAAGCGGGGCCGATTGCGGATGAGCAGTTCTTC
-	TRBV9	TRBD2	17	TRBJ2-7	CASSVGLAGVGSYEQYF	TGTGCCAGCAGCGTAGGTCTAGCGGGAGTAGGGTCCTACGAGCAGTACTTC
-	TRBV28	-	17	TRBJ2-1	CASSLGRLGGFYNEQFF	TGTGCCAGCAGTTTAGGTCGACTAGGCGGGTTTTACAATGAGCAGTTCTTC
-	TRBV27	-	13	TRBJ1-4	CASSSDRNEKLFF	TGTGCCAGCAGTTCGGACCGTAATGAAAAACTGTTTTTT
-	TRBV4-2	-	17	TRBJ1-6	CASSQEPYQSGGRALHF	TGTGCCAGCAGCCAAGAACCGTACCAAAGTGGGGGTAGGGCCCTCCACTTT
-	TRBV7-9	-	12	TRBJ2-7	CASSQKQGEQYF	TGTGCCAGCAGCCAGAAGCAGGGCGAGCAGTACTTC
-	TRBV5-6	-	14	TRBJ2-7	CASSPWPGDYEQHF	TGTGCCAGCAGCCCCTGGCCCGGAGACTACGAGCAGCACTTC